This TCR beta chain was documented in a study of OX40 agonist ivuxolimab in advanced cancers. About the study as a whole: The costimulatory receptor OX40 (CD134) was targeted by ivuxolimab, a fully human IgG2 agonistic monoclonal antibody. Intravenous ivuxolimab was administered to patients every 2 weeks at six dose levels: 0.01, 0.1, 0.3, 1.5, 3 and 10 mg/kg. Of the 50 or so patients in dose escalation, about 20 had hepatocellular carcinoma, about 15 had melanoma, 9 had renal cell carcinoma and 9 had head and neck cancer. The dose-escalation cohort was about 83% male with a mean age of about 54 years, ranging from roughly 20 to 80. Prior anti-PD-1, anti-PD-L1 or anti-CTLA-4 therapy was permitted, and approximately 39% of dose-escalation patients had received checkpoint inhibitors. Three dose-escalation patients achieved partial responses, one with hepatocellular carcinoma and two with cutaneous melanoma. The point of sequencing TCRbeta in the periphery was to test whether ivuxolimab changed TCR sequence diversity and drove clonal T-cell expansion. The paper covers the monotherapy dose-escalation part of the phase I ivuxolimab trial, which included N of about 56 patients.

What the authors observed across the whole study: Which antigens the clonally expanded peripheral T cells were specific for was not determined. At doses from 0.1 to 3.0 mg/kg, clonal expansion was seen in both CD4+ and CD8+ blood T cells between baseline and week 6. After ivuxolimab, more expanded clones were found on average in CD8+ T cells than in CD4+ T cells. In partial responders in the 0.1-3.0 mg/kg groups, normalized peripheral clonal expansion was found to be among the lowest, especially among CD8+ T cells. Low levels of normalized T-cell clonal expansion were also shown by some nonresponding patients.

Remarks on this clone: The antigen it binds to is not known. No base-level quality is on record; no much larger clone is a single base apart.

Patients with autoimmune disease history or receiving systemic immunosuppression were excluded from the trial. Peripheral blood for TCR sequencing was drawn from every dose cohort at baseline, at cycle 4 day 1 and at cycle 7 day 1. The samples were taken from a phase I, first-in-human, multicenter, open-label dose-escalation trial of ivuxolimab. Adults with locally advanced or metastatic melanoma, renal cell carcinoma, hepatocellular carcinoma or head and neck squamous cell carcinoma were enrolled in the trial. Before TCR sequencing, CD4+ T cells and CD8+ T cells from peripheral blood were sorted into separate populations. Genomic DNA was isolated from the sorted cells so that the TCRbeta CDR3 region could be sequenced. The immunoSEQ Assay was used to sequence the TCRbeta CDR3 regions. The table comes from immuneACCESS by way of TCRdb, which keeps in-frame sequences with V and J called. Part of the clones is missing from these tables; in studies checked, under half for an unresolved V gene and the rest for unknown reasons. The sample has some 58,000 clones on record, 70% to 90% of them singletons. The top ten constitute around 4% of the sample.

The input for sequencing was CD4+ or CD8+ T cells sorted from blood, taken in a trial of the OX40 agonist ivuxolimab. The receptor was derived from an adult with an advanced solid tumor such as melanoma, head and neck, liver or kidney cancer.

The CDR3: CATIKDSPPGGDGKLFF. The DNA sequence follows: TGTGCCACTATTAAAGACTCCCCCCCGGGGGGCGACGGAAAACTGTTTTTT. The chain is assembled from TRBV19 and TRBJ1-4, with a weak D call of TRBD1 (6 bases match). From a lookup of the germline V gene (reference sequence), CDR1 and CDR2 are LNHDA and SQIVND. The germline ends are 31 bases apart after V is trimmed by 10 bases and J by 10 bases. CDR3 length: 17 amino acids, cysteine to phenylalanine. Only the CDR3 DNA is retained, 51 bases long and in frame from the first base.